This TCR beta chain is drawn from a study of blood T cell repertoires in COVID-19 (dated by TCRdb to the early 2020s). At the level of the whole study: The collaborator samples originated in the United States, Italy and Spain and spanned the acute and convalescent phases of COVID-19. The material from the prospective study consisted of cDNA or gDNA derived from T cells, B-cell-depleted T cells, or PBMCs. Subjects who had been exposed to COVID-19, were actively infected with it, or had recovered from it provided the deeply sampled blood TCRbeta repertoires that made up the dataset. A freely available public database, intended as a resource for researchers studying the immune response to SARS-CoV-2, is where the repertoires were released. Samples were obtained from the ongoing ImmuneRACE study (first 160 participants) and from some 1,300 subjects provided by 6 global collaborators. A de-identified subject ID, COVID-19 status, age in years and sex were almost always included in the sample metadata. HLA class I and class II types, where available, came from metadata supplied by the sample provider rather than from assay-based typing.

Only a few counts were recorded for this clone. Its antigen is unknown. Qualities for individual bases were not recorded, and no much larger clone is one base off. Summary of the overall study and its limitations: Clinical and demographic metadata were provided uncurated, with the amount varying by source and participant.

At one collaborating source in Seattle, patients were enrolled during active infection and were followed longitudinally through the course of disease. Collaborating institutions collected whole blood in K2EDTA tubes following their own protocols. For TCRbeta analysis, collaborators shipped samples as frozen whole blood, isolated PBMCs, or DNA extracted from either of those sample types. The CDR3 holds 12 amino acids from the cysteine to the phenylalanine. Only the CDR3 region is kept as DNA, spanning 36 bases read in frame from base 1. A distance of 6 bases separates the germline ends of V and J, which lose 4 bases and 6 bases respectively. CDR1 and CDR2 (KGHDR, SFDVKD) derive from the germline V gene. The immunoSEQ Assay, a bias-controlled multiplex PCR, was used to amplify TCRbeta CDR3 regions from genomic DNA. The original pipeline was this. The number of nucleated cells in each sample was estimated from the amplification of reference gene primers within the assay. To quantify the absolute abundance of each unique TCRbeta CDR3 rearrangement, sequence reads were collapsed and filtered. Productive Simpson clonality was computed per sample as the square root of Simpson's diversity index over productive rearrangements. As stored in TCRdb, this immuneACCESS dataset retains in-frame rearrangements with V and J assigned. A fraction of the clones does not appear; measured against another copy, unresolved V genes explain less than half of the discrepancy, and the remainder lacks a known reason. V and J calls plus clone size are reproduced from that table; the DNA served to infer D and trimming. A total of approximately 97,000 clones appear in this sample, roughly 90% of them only once. 4% to 5.5% of the sample lies in the top ten.

The TCR comes from a woman aged 45-65 years with COVID-19, enrolled during active disease. The sequencing sample was made of peripheral blood. This sequence uses TRBV24-1 and TRBJ1-5; the D gene remains uncertain. CDR3 loop: CATSEGSQPQHF. In nucleotides, the sequence is TGTGCCACCAGTGAAGGGAGTCAGCCCCAGCATTTT.